Shown below are 23 T cell receptor beta chains from a single sample sequenced in a study of cytomegalovirus exposure and HLA in healthy donors. Primers for the PCR totalled 60 Vbeta and 13 Jbeta. Assay: immunoSEQ multiplex PCR; the TCRdb copy retains only in-frame clones and omits some. The repertoire holds hundreds of thousands of clones, with approximately 82% as singletons. Material: PBMCs. The receptor source for this set is a woman aged 40-49 years in good health and CMV-seronegative.

This chain connects TRBV14 to TRBJ1-1; D not certain. The CDR3 has 13 residues. CDR1 is SGHDN and CDR2 is FVKESK in the germline V gene. Trimming took 0 bases from V and 4 from J, leaving 6 bases between them. The CDR3 protein is CASSQERGTEAFF. The DNA of the CDR3 is TGTGCCAGCAGCCAAGAACGGGGCACTGAAGCTTTCTTT.

The chain combines TRBV6-1 with TRBJ2-3; tentative D call: TRBD2 (6 bases). The germline V and J ends were trimmed by 6 bases and 7 bases, with 17 bases remaining between them. The CDR3 has 14 residues. From germline, CDR1 is MNHNS and CDR2 SASEGT. In nucleotides, the CDR3 is TGTGCCAGCAGAACCGGGACTTTCTTTAATACGCAGTATTTT. It encodes CASRTGTFFNTQYF.

The chain couples TRBV6-5 to TRBJ2-7; the match to TRBD1 covers 7 bases. Germline CDR1 and CDR2: MNHEY and SVGAGI. The CDR3 spans 14 residues. With V trimmed by 3 bases and J by 5 bases, 7 bases remained unmatched. In DNA form, the CDR3 reads TGTGCCAGCAGTTATGGAGACAGGGATCACGAGCAGTACTTC. This gives the protein CASSYGDRDHEQYF.

V and J are TRBV5-1 and TRBJ2-5; D is unresolved. This CDR3 contains 15 residues. Trimming stripped 0 bases from V and 0 bases from J, with 9 bases between. From germline, CDR1 is SGHRS and CDR2 YFSETQ. In nucleotides, the CDR3 is TGCGCCAGCAGCTTGGCAGGAATTTACCAAGAGACCCAGTACTTC. Its protein product is CASSLAGIYQETQYF.

The genes are TRBV29-1 and TRBJ2-1, with 8 bases that match TRBD2. Per the germline V gene, CDR1 is SQVTM and CDR2 is ANQGSEA. After removal of 5 bases from V and 5 bases from J, the junction contained 8 bases not matched to a gene. The CDR3 totals 14 residues. In DNA, the CDR3 is TGCAGCGTTAAGGCGACTAGCGTCAACAATGAGCAGTTCTTC. Translating gives CSVKATSVNNEQFF.

The chain combines TRBV6-1 with TRBJ1-5; no definite D call. Germline CDR1 is MNHNS and CDR2 is SASEGT. V lost 3 bases to trimming and J lost 0 bases, with 12 bases between them. The CDR3 is made up of 16 amino acids. The CDR3 loop reads CASSDSPTHSNQPQHF. The CDR3, as DNA: TGTGCCAGCAGTGATAGTCCCACCCATAGCAATCAGCCCCAGCATTTT.

The chain employs TRBV25-1 and TRBJ1-5, with 11 nucleotides matching TRBD1. The germline V gene has CDR1 MGHDK and CDR2 SYGVNS. The ends lost 1 base at V and 6 bases at J; junction bases unmatched: 2. This CDR3 comprises 15 residues. This chain's CDR3 is CASSEWGQGGQPQHF. DNA of the CDR3: TGTGCCAGCAGTGAATGGGGACAGGGGGGTCAGCCCCAGCATTTT.

This clone was observed a few times. This rearrangement joins TRBV7-9 to TRBJ2-1, with 9 bases aligning to TRBD2. V shed 0 bases and J 0 bases; nucleotides not matched to a gene: 6. This CDR3 comprises 18 residues. Germline V gene sequence: CDR1 SEHNR, CDR2 FQNEAQ (reference sequence). The CDR3 nucleotides are TGTGCCAGCAGCTTAGCCAGCGGGGGGCTGAGCTCCTACAATGAGCAGTTCTTC. Encoded protein: CASSLASGGLSSYNEQFF.

This chain connects TRBV5-1 to TRBJ2-1, with 10 bases aligning to TRBD2. This CDR3 spans 16 amino acids. CDR1 is SGHRS, CDR2 YFSETQ, per germline. J lost 9 bases, V lost 2 bases, and 11 bases had no gene match. CDR3 region: CASSLEAGGLYSEQFF. The CDR3 DNA follows: TGCGCCAGCAGCTTAGAAGCGGGGGGGCTGTATTCTGAGCAGTTCTTC.

The chain links TRBV6-6 to TRBJ1-2; D remains unclear. Trimming cost V 7 bases and J 4 bases, with 7 bases left between them. CDR3 length: 11 residues. Germline V gives CDR1 MNHNY, CDR2 SVGAGI (reference sequence). The CDR3: CASTSGYGYTF. CDR3 sequence (DNA): TGTGCCAGCACATCGGGCTATGGCTACACCTTC.

The V and J genes are TRBV9 and TRBJ2-3, with D perhaps TRBD2 (7 bases). CDR1 and CDR2 from the germline V gene are SGDLS and YYNGEE. Trimming removed 1 base at V and 2 bases at J, with 11 bases between. CDR3 length equals 15 residues. Here the CDR3 DNA reads TGTGCCAGCAGCGTACGGGGGGCCTACACAGATACGCAGTATTTT. This codes for CASSVRGAYTDTQYF.

The chain recombines TRBV7-9 with TRBJ1-1, with a possible D match to TRBD1 (5 bases). The length of the CDR3 is 15 residues. Germline values: CDR1 SEHNR, CDR2 FQNEAQ (reference sequence). V was trimmed by 4 bases and J by 4 bases, leaving 16 bases between them. The CDR3 nucleotides read TGTGCCAGCAGCTCCTCCACGGGGGACGCCACTGAAGCTTTCTTT. This gives the protein CASSSSTGDATEAFF.

This chain connects TRBV7-6 to TRBJ2-2; the match to TRBD2 covers 14 bases. V lost 5 bases to trimming and J lost 7 bases; unmatched junction nucleotides: 6. Germline-derived CDR1 and CDR2 are SGHVS and FNYEAQ. The CDR3 contains 16 residues. Here the CDR3 DNA reads TGTGCCAGCAGCATGACTAGCGGGGGGGCCGGCGGGGAGCTGTTTTTT. It is translated as CASSMTSGGAGGELFF.

The rearrangement joins TRBV4-1 to TRBJ2-1; maybe TRBD2 (6 bases). Per germline, CDR1 MGHRA and CDR2 YSYEKL. The CDR3 covers 13 residues. Trimming stripped 1 base from V and 5 bases from J, with 6 bases between. Here the CDR3 reads CASSQGGDNEQFF. The CDR3 DNA reads as TGCGCCAGCAGCCAAGGGGGGGACAATGAGCAGTTCTTC.

This clone appeared once. This sequence joins TRBV7-9 and TRBJ2-7; D might be TRBD1 (5 bases). This CDR3 comprises 14 residues. Trimming left V 2 bases short and J 4 bases short, with 12 bases between. Germline assignment: CDR1 SEHNR and CDR2 FQNEAQ (reference sequence). In nucleotides, the CDR3 is TGTGCCAGCAGCTTATTGGGCAGGGTGTACGAGCAGTACTTC. Residues: CASSLLGRVYEQYF.

This sequence joins TRBV30 and TRBJ2-2; 9 positions match TRBD1. The CDR3 has 15 residues. V lost 2 bases to trimming and J lost 5 bases; unmatched junction nucleotides: 6. Germline assignment: CDR1 GTSNPN and CDR2 SVGIG (reference sequence). The CDR3 DNA follows: TGTGCCTGGAGTATAGGGACAGGGCTTACCGGGGAGCTGTTTTTT. Its translation is CAWSIGTGLTGELFF.

V and J are TRBV4-2 and TRBJ2-2, with 11 bases matching TRBD2. The V and J ends lost 4 bases and 4 bases, in that order; junction bases with no gene match: 8. Per the germline V gene, CDR1 is LGHNA and CDR2 is YNFKEQ. The CDR3 loop spans 17 amino acids. The CDR3: CASSPGVAGGPTGELFF. For the CDR3, the DNA is TGTGCCAGCAGCCCCGGGGTAGCGGGGGGGCCCACCGGGGAGCTGTTTTTT.

The chain recombines TRBV2 with TRBJ1-2; D is unresolved. The V gene's germline CDR1 is SNHLY and CDR2 FYNNEI. CDR3 length equals 11 residues. Trimming removed 6 bases at V and 5 bases at J, with 7 bases between. CDR3: CASRPIYGYTF. The CDR3 DNA is TGTGCCAGCAGACCTATTTATGGCTACACCTTC. Complete variable domain (other parts from reference TRBV2 and TRBJ1-2): EPEVTQTPSHQVTQMGQEVILRCVPISNHLYFYWYRQILGQKVEFLVSFYNNEISEKSEIFDDQFSVERPDGSNFTLKIRSTKLEDSAMYFCASRPIYGYTFGSGTRLTVV.

The chain recombines TRBV18 with TRBJ1-5; TRBD1 is a possible D gene (5 bases). V lost 3 bases and J 0 bases, leaving 12 bases between the germline ends. The CDR3 has 16 amino acids. Per the germline V gene, CDR1 is KGHSH and CDR2 is LQKENI. In DNA form, the CDR3 reads TGTGCCAGCTCACCCCAGGGAAGTGATAGCAATCAGCCCCAGCATTTT. Amino acid sequence: CASSPQGSDSNQPQHF. Based on the CDR3 plus reference TRBV18 and TRBJ1-5, the full variable domain is NAGVMQNPRHLVRRRGQEARLRCSPMKGHSHVYWYRQLPEEGLKFMVYLQKENIIDESGMPKERFSAEFPKEGPSILRIQQVVRGDSAAYFCASSPQGSDSNQPQHFGDGTRLSIL.

This chain uses TRBV6-5 with TRBJ2-7; TRBD1 agrees at 8 bases. Germline-derived CDR1 and CDR2 are MNHEY and SVGAGI. This CDR3 region has 14 residues. J lost 0 bases, V lost 6 bases, and 4 bases had no gene match. This chain's CDR3 is CASSWDRSSYEQYF. CDR3 nucleotides: TGTGCCAGCAGCTGGGACAGGAGCTCCTACGAGCAGTACTTC.

This rearrangement joins TRBV5-5 to TRBJ1-1, with 7 positions matching TRBD1. Germline V CDR1 and CDR2: SGHKS, YYEKEE (reference sequence). The ends lost 0 bases at V and 0 bases at J; junction bases unmatched: 5. The CDR3 consists of 16 residues. In DNA form, the CDR3 reads TGTGCCAGCAGCTTGGAAGGGGGCGGACTGAACACTGAAGCTTTCTTT. It codes for CASSLEGGGLNTEAFF. Supplemented by reference TRBV5-5 and TRBJ1-1, the full variable domain reads DAGVTQSPTHLIKTRGQQVTLRCSPISGHKSVSWYQQVLGQGPQFIFQYYEKEERGRGNFPDRFSARQFPNYSSELNVNALLLGDSALYLCASSLEGGGLNTEAFFGQGTRLTVV.

Here the CDR3 DNA reads TGTGCCAGCATTCCCCCCCCAGCGGACTCGAACACCGGGGAGCTGTTTTTT. It yields the protein CASIPPPADSNTGELFF. This sequence joins TRBV28 and TRBJ2-2; TRBD2 is a possible D gene (5 bases). Germline CDR1 is MDHEN and CDR2 is SYDVKM. Between the trimmed V and J ends, which lost 7 bases and 0 bases, there was a span of 18 bases. The length of the CDR3 is 17 residues.

The chain has TRBV7-8 and TRBJ2-6, with TRBD1 matching 7 bases. The germline V gene encodes CDR1 SGHVS and CDR2 FQNEAQ. The CDR3 loop spans 18 amino acids. J lost 0 bases, V lost 2 bases, and 7 bases had no gene match. In nucleotides, the CDR3 is TGTGCCAGCAGCTTATATACAGGGGTGGGCTCTGGGGCCAACGTCCTGACTTTC. Protein: CASSLYTGVGSGANVLTF.